This T cell receptor (beta chain) was identified during a study of OX40 agonist ivuxolimab in advanced cancers. General study points: With doses of 0.1 to 3.0 mg/kg, CD4+ and CD8+ blood T cells had undergone clonal expansion by week 6.

Enrollment shut out patients with autoimmune disease history or systemic immunosuppression. The timepoints at which blood was sampled were baseline, cycle 4 day 1, and cycle 7 day 1. Generated by immunoSEQ multiplex PCR, the TCRdb table keeps only in-frame clones and is missing some. Of tens of thousands of clones in the sample, roughly 88% were seen once. Comment on this clone: Its cognate antigen is unknown.

CDR1 is SGHTA and CDR2 is FQGTGA in the germline V gene. V dropped 4 bases and J dropped 7 bases, with 11 bases sitting between them. The length of the CDR3 is 13 residues. This clonotype was sampled from an adult with an advanced solid tumor such as melanoma, head and neck, liver or kidney cancer. The rearrangement uses TRBV7-3 and TRBJ2-1, with D unclear. The source was CD4+ or CD8+ T cells sorted from blood, collected in a trial of the OX40 agonist ivuxolimab. CDR3 coding DNA: TGTGCCAGCAGCTCCCCCCTAGGGAATGAGCAGTTCTTC. Translating gives CASSSPLGNEQFF.